This T cell receptor (beta chain) derives from a study of OX40 agonist ivuxolimab in advanced cancers. The table came from immunoSEQ multiplex PCR; TCRdb's copy has only in-frame clones and leaves some out. The sample has tens of thousands of clones; 80% to 85% are singletons. Points on this clone: What it binds is not known.

If patients had autoimmune disease history or systemic immunosuppression, they were excluded. Blood samples were obtained at baseline, cycle 4 day 1, and cycle 7 day 1. Germline V gene lookup returns CDR1 SGDLS and CDR2 YYNGEE. This CDR3 has 16 residues. With 3 bases removed from V and 0 bases from J, the gap between germline ends came to 14 bases. Points from the study as a whole: Low levels of normalized T-cell clonal expansion also appeared in some nonresponders. Undetermined was the antigen specificity of the expanded peripheral T cells.

Source: CD4+ or CD8+ T cells sorted from blood, taken in a trial of the OX40 agonist ivuxolimab. The TCR originated in an adult with an advanced solid tumor such as melanoma, head and neck, liver or kidney cancer. The rearrangement links TRBV9 to TRBJ2-3; TRBD2 is a possible D gene (5 bases). Written as DNA, the CDR3 is TGTGCCAGCAGCGCAGTCGGCGGGTCTAGCACAGATACGCAGTATTTT. This codes for CASSAVGGSSTDTQYF.